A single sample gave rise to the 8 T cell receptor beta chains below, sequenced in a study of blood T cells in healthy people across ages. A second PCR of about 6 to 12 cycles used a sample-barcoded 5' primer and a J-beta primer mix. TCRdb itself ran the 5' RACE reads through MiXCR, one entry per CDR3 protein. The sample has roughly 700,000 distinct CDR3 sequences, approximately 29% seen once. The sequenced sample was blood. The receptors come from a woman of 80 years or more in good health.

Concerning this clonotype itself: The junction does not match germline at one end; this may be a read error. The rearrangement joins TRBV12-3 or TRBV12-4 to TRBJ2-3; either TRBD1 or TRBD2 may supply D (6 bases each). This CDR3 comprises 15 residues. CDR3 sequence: CASSSTGSGADMQYF. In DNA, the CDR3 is TGTGCCAGCAGTTCCACAGGGTCGGGAGCAGATATGCAGTATTTT.

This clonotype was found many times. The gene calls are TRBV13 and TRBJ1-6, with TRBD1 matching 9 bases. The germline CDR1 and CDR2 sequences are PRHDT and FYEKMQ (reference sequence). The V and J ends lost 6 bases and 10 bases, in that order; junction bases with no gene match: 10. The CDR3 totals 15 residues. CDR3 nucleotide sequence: TGTGCCAGCAGACTACAGGGGGCAGATAGGTCACCCCTCCACTTT. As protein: CASRLQGADRSPLHF.

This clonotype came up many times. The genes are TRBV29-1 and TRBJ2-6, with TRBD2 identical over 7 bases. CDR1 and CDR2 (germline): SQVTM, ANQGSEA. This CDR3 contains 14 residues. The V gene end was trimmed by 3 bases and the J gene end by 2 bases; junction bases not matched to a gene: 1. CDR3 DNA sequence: TGCAGCGTTGAGGGAGGGGCTGGGGCCAACGTCCTGACTTTC. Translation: CSVEGGAGANVLTF.

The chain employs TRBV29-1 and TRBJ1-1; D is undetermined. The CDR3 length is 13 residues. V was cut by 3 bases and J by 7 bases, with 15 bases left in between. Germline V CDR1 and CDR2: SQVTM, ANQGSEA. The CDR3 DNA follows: TGCAGCGTTGAGTCCCTGAAGGATGGTGAAGCTTTCTTT. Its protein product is CSVESLKDGEAFF. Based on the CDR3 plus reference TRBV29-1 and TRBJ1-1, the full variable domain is SAVISQKPSRDICQRGTSLTIQCQVDSQVTMMFWYRQQPGQSLTLIATANQGSEATYESGFVIDKFPISRPNLTFSTLTVSNMSPEDSSIYLCSVESLKDGEAFFGQGTRLTVV.

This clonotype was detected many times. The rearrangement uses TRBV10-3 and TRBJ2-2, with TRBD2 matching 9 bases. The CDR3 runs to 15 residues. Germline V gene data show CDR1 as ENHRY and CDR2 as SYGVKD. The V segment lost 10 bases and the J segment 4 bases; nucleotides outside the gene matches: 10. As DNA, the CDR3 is TGTGCCACCACTCGGGTAGCGGGGGCCACCGGGGAGCTGTTTTTT. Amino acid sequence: CATTRVAGATGELFF.

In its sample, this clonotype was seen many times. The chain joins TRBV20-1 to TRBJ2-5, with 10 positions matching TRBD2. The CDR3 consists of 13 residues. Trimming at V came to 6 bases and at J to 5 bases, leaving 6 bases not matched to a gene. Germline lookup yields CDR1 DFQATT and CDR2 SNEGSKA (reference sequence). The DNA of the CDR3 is TGCAGTGCCCAGCGGGGGGGCTGGGAGACCCAGTACTTC. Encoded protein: CSAQRGGWETQYF.

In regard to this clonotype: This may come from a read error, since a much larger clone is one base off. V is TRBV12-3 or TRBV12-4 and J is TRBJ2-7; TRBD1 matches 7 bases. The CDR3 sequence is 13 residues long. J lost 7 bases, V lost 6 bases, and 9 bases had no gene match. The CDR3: CASRTDRVWEQYF. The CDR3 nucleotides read TGTGCCAGCAGGACTGACAGGGTGTGGGAGCAGTACTTC.

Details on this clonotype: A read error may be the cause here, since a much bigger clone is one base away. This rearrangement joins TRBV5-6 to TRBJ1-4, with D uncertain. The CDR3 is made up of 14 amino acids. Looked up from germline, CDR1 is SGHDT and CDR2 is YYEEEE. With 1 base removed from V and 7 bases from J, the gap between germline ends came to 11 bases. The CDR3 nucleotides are TGTGCCAGCAGCTTGAACGGGCGGTGTGAAAAACTGTTTTTT. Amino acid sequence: CASSLNGRCEKLFF.